One and the same sample provided the 9 T cell receptor beta chains below, sequenced in a study of cytomegalovirus exposure and HLA in healthy donors. Researchers ran the PCR with 60 Vbeta and 13 Jbeta primers. TCRdb's copy holds only in-frame clones and misses some; the assay was immunoSEQ multiplex PCR. Of 100,000 to 150,000 clones in the sample, 70% to 85% were seen once. The specimen sequenced was PBMCs. These receptors originate from a female donor in good health and CMV-seronegative.

The V gene is TRBV7-8, the J gene TRBJ2-1; D unresolved. Germline V gene sequence: CDR1 SGHVS, CDR2 FQNEAQ. Trimming shortened V by 2 bases and J by 15 bases, and 5 bases separated the two germline ends. The CDR3 is 9 residues long. The CDR3 loop reads CASSLLLFF. CDR3 DNA sequence: TGTGCCAGCAGCTTACTCCTGTTCTTC.

The CDR3 here is CASSYRDNYEQYF. The CDR3 DNA follows: TGTGCCAGCAGCTACCGGGACAACTACGAGCAGTACTTC. The rearrangement joins TRBV7-2 to TRBJ2-7, with a tentative D call TRBD1 (6 bases). From germline, CDR1 is SGHTA and CDR2 FQGNSA. The CDR3 runs to 13 residues. Between the trimmed V and J ends, which lost 4 bases and 3 bases, there was a span of 10 bases.

This clone was seen only once. The V call is TRBV4-2, the J call TRBJ2-5; 7 nucleotides match TRBD1. Germline CDR1 and CDR2: LGHNA and YNFKEQ. The CDR3 totals 17 residues. The V and J ends lost 4 bases and 1 base, in that order; junction bases with no gene match: 12. CDR3 region: CASSPSPGTASQETQYF. CDR3 bases: TGTGCCAGCAGCCCTTCCCCCGGGACAGCCTCCCAAGAGACCCAGTACTTC.

V usage is TRBV7-7 and J usage is TRBJ1-4; D unclear. CDR3 size: 14 residues. Germline CDR1 and CDR2: SSHAT and FNYEAQ (reference sequence). The CDR3 region is CASSSGIYDEKLFF. The CDR3 DNA is TGTGCTAGCTCCTCCGGGATTTACGATGAAAAACTGTTTTTT.

Here the CDR3 DNA reads TGCGCCAGCAGCCAAGAGGGGACTAGCCACGACTGGCAATATAATGAGCAGTTCTTC. This translates into CASSQEGTSHDWQYNEQFF. The rearrangement joins TRBV4-3 to TRBJ2-1; 9 bases fit TRBD2. This CDR3 is built from 19 residues. Per the germline V gene, CDR1 is LGHNA and CDR2 is YSLEER. The trim removed 0 bases at V and 7 bases at J, leaving 16 bases unmatched.

There are a few counts of this clone. V usage is TRBV5-1 and J usage is TRBJ1-2; D call uncertain. Trimming took off 3 bases at V and 3 bases at J, with 9 bases between the two ends. CDR3 length: 13 amino acids. Germline CDR1 reads SGHRS; CDR2 reads YFSETQ. CDR3 DNA: TGCGCCAGCAGCTCCCAGGATTACTATGGCTACACCTTC. As protein: CASSSQDYYGYTF.

The chain employs TRBV10-3 and TRBJ2-3; 10 bases align to TRBD2. In germline, CDR1 is ENHRY, CDR2 SYGVKD. There are 17 residues in the CDR3. With 2 bases clipped from V and 2 bases from J, the junction kept 7 bases outside the gene matches. CDR3 DNA: TGTGCCATCAGTGAGGGGGCTAGCGGGAGTTACACAGATACGCAGTATTTT. Translating gives CAISEGASGSYTDTQYF.

The V and J genes are TRBV6-5 and TRBJ2-7, with TRBD1 as a possible D gene (7 bases). CDR1 is MNHEY and CDR2 is SVGAGI in the germline V gene. The CDR3 has 14 amino acids. Trimming took 2 bases from V and 2 from J, leaving 10 bases between them. CDR3: CASSYGGGAYEQYF. CDR3 coding DNA: TGTGCCAGCAGTTACGGAGGGGGCGCCTACGAGCAGTACTTC.

The chain combines TRBV6-5 with TRBJ2-1; D is possibly TRBD1 (5 bases). Trimming took 2 bases from V and 9 from J, leaving 11 bases between them. The CDR3 is made up of 13 amino acids. Germline CDR1 and CDR2: MNHEY and SVGAGI. CDR3 nucleotides: TGTGCCAGCAGTTACGCGTCAAGGGGTGAGCAGTTCTTC. Protein: CASSYASRGEQFF.